These 23 T cell receptor beta chains came from one sample sequenced in a study of T-cell memory formation after mild COVID-19. TCRdb re-called the 5' RACE reads through MiXCR, storing one row per CDR3 protein. This table holds some 250,000 distinct CDR3 sequences, over 15% found once. Material for sequencing was PBMCs or a T cell subset sorted from them (not recorded which). The receptors were sampled from a man aged 18 to 30 who had mild COVID-19 (a few samples of this study predate the infection). Cell type and time point are not known.

V gene TRBV4-1 combines with J gene TRBJ2-7; no firm D call. Per the germline V gene, CDR1 is MGHRA and CDR2 is YSYEKL. CDR3 length: 15 residues. The germline V and J ends were trimmed by 4 bases and 0 bases, with 13 bases remaining between them. The CDR3 loop is CASSRVPASSYEQYF. CDR3 coding DNA: TGCGCCAGCAGCCGAGTACCGGCGAGCTCCTACGAGCAGTACTTC.

This chain connects TRBV7-2 to TRBJ2-3; D ambiguous. This CDR3 has 13 amino acids. Germline V gene data show CDR1 as SGHTA and CDR2 as FQGNSA. Between the trimmed V and J ends, which lost 4 bases and 3 bases, there was a span of 8 bases. CDR3: CASSSSVTDTQYF. CDR3 DNA sequence: TGTGCCAGCAGCTCCTCGGTTACAGATACGCAGTATTTT.

The gene calls are TRBV19 and TRBJ2-3; 9 nucleotides match TRBD1. Losses at the gene ends were 5 bases for V and 3 bases for J; bases not matched to a gene: 15. The CDR3 runs 18 residues. CDR1 and CDR2 from the germline V gene are LNHDA and SQIVND (reference sequence). CDR3 in amino acids: CASSRQESTGGSTDTQYF. CDR3 nucleotide sequence: TGTGCCAGTAGTCGTCAAGAATCGACAGGGGGTAGTACAGATACGCAGTATTTT.

The V gene is TRBV5-1, the J gene TRBJ2-3, with TRBD2 identical over 9 bases. CDR3 length: 16 amino acids. V was clipped by 3 bases and J by 0 bases; unmatched bases: 5. Germline CDR1 SGHRS, CDR2 YFSETQ. Here the CDR3 reads CASSSGTSFSTDTQYF. The DNA of the CDR3 is TGCGCCAGCAGCTCCGGGACTAGCTTTAGCACAGATACGCAGTATTTT.

This clonotype was seen a handful of times. The chain is built from TRBV20-1 and TRBJ1-5; D is possibly TRBD1 (5 bases). CDR3 length: 14 amino acids. Per the germline V gene, CDR1 is DFQATT and CDR2 is SNEGSKA (reference sequence). Between the trimmed V and J ends, which lost 6 bases and 5 bases, there was a span of 17 bases. The CDR3 nucleotides read TGCAGTGCGAATAACCGGGACCCGCATCAGCCCCAGCATTTT. This codes for CSANNRDPHQPQHF.

The sample holds a few counts of this clonotype. The V and J genes are TRBV29-1 and TRBJ1-1, with D uncertain. CDR3 length: 12 residues. The germline CDR1 and CDR2 sequences are SQVTM and ANQGSEA. Between the trimmed V and J ends, which lost 4 bases and 1 base, there was a span of 7 bases. CDR3 sequence (DNA): TGCAGCGTTGTACGACAGAACACTGAAGCTTTCTTT. Encoded protein: CSVVRQNTEAFF.

The chain combines TRBV29-1 with TRBJ2-1; D assignment may be TRBD1 or TRBD2 (5 bases each). The germline V gene encodes CDR1 SQVTM and CDR2 ANQGSEA. V was trimmed by 7 bases and J by 4 bases, leaving 11 bases between them. The CDR3 contains 12 residues. The chain's CDR3 is CSAAGTYNEQFF. The CDR3 DNA is TGCAGCGCCGCCGGGACGTACAATGAGCAGTTCTTC.

This clonotype was counted many times. The chain recombines TRBV29-1 with TRBJ2-7; D perhaps matches TRBD1 (6 bases). Trimming left V 4 bases short and J 5 bases short, with 12 bases between. This CDR3 spans 12 amino acids. Germline V gene sequence: CDR1 SQVTM, CDR2 ANQGSEA. The CDR3 sequence: CSVVVRGHEQYF. DNA for the CDR3: TGCAGCGTTGTAGTCAGGGGCCACGAGCAGTACTTC.

The gene calls are TRBV3-1 and TRBJ2-6; maybe TRBD1 (5 bases). Trimming left V 7 bases short and J 2 bases short, with 18 bases between. CDR1 is LGHDT and CDR2 is YNNKEL in the germline V gene (reference sequence). This CDR3 contains 17 residues. The CDR3 reads CASNSGQGLTGANVLTF. CDR3 DNA sequence: TGTGCCAGCAACTCGGGCCAGGGCTTAACTGGGGCCAACGTCCTGACTTTC.

The chain combines TRBV5-5 with TRBJ1-2; D is perhaps TRBD1 (6 bases). This CDR3 comprises 13 residues. Germline V CDR1 and CDR2: SGHKS, YYEKEE (reference sequence). Trimming stripped 2 bases from V and 6 bases from J, with 11 bases between. The CDR3 sequence is CASSLNRTDGYTF. The CDR3 DNA reads as TGTGCCAGCAGCTTAAATCGGACAGATGGCTACACCTTC.

The chain combines TRBV27 with TRBJ2-7; 10 nucleotides align to TRBD2. Per germline, CDR1 MNHEY and CDR2 SMNVEV (reference sequence). V was pared by 10 bases and J by 4 bases, with 4 bases of the junction left unmatched. The CDR3 has 12 amino acids. CDR3 nucleotide sequence: TGTGCCACTCAGACTAGCGGGTACGAGCAGTACGTC. This sequence encodes CATQTSGYEQYV.

The J gene is TRBJ1-5, the V gene TRBV5-1, with TRBD1 as a possible D gene (5 bases). CDR1 and CDR2 (germline): SGHRS, YFSETQ. Trimming pared 0 bases from V and 6 bases from J, leaving 10 bases between. This CDR3 spans 14 amino acids. CDR3 in DNA: TGCGCCAGCAGCTTGGCAGGGTCGGGTCAGCCCCAGCATTTT. Protein product: CASSLAGSGQPQHF.

The J gene is TRBJ1-2, the V gene TRBV21-1; the listed D gene, TRBD1, was not tested against the DNA. TRBV21-1 is a pseudogene segment. The CDR3 covers 16 residues. This chain's CDR3 is CASSKTPTPTNGGYTF. CDR3 nucleotide sequence: TGTGCCAGCAGCAAAACCCCCACCCCGACGAATGGTGGCTACACCTTC.

The chain joins TRBV29-1 to TRBJ1-1; 7 bases are a match to TRBD1. CDR1 and CDR2 from the germline V gene are SQVTM and ANQGSEA. The ends lost 8 bases at V and 0 bases at J; junction bases unmatched: 18. This CDR3 is 17 amino acids long. In DNA form, the CDR3 reads TGCAGCCCTGCTTTCCGGGGCAGGGGGGTCATGAACACTGAAGCTTTCTTT. Its protein product is CSPAFRGRGVMNTEAFF.

The chain carries TRBV4-2 and TRBJ2-1, with D tentatively TRBD2 (5 bases). The CDR3 has 19 residues. V was clipped by 0 bases and J by 0 bases, with 18 bases between them. Germline V gives CDR1 LGHNA, CDR2 YNFKEQ. Here the CDR3 DNA reads TGTGCCAGCAGCCAAGAGTTTCAGCAGCGGATCAGCTCCTACAATGAGCAGTTCTTC. The encoded protein is CASSQEFQQRISSYNEQFF.

This sequence joins TRBV7-2 and TRBJ2-3; no clear D gene. Trimming took 6 bases from V and 4 from J, leaving 14 bases between them. Per the germline V gene, CDR1 is SGHTA and CDR2 is FQGNSA. The CDR3 contains 14 residues. CDR3 residues: CASSFGLGSDTQYF. CDR3 bases: TGTGCCAGCAGTTTCGGTCTAGGGTCAGATACGCAGTATTTT.

The CDR3 bases are TGCGCCAGCAGCGGGGACAGTCAAGAGACCCAGTACTTC. Translation gives CASSGDSQETQYF. The chain carries TRBV5-1 and TRBJ2-5, with 7 bases that match TRBD1. Germline V gene data show CDR1 as SGHRS and CDR2 as YFSETQ. The CDR3 has 13 amino acids. Losses at the gene ends were 4 bases for V and 2 bases for J; bases not matched to a gene: 2.

This clonotype was seen only once. The chain combines TRBV7-9 with TRBJ1-5; unclear D gene. The CDR3 extends over 14 amino acids. Germline-derived CDR1 and CDR2 are SEHNR and FQNEAQ (reference sequence). V lost 7 bases and J lost 1, with 11 bases in between. This CDR3 reads CASTGSQSNQPQHF. The CDR3 nucleotides read TGTGCCAGCACGGGGTCGCAGAGCAATCAGCCCCAGCATTTT.

This sequence joins TRBV20-1 and TRBJ1-2; tentatively, D is TRBD1 (5 bases). V gave up 0 bases and J gave up 7 bases, with 12 bases separating them. The length of the CDR3 is 13 residues. Germline CDR1 and CDR2: DFQATT and SNEGSKA (reference sequence). The CDR3 loop is CSAREGEVSGYTF. CDR3 in DNA: TGCAGTGCTAGAGAAGGGGAGGTTTCTGGCTACACCTTC.

The chain couples TRBV7-2 to TRBJ1-2; 8 nucleotides align to TRBD1. This CDR3 contains 15 residues. CDR1 is SGHTA and CDR2 is FQGNSA in the germline V gene. Trimming at V came to 5 bases and at J to 3 bases, leaving 8 bases not matched to a gene. The CDR3 bases are TGTGCCAGCAGCCTACGGACAGGGAGGGACTATGGCTACACCTTC. It is translated as CASSLRTGRDYGYTF.

This chain joins TRBV20-1 and TRBJ2-3, with D possibly TRBD1 on 5 matching bases. CDR1 is DFQATT, CDR2 SNEGSKA, per germline (reference sequence). The CDR3 is 14 amino acids. The ends were cut back, 4 bases at V and 2 bases at J, with 13 bases in the middle. For the CDR3, the DNA is TGCAGTGCTAAAAGACAGCTATCCACAGATACGCAGTATTTT. Amino acids: CSAKRQLSTDTQYF.

The chain employs TRBV9 and TRBJ2-2, with TRBD2 matching over 7 bases. Looked up from germline, CDR1 is SGDLS and CDR2 is YYNGEE. The CDR3 loop spans 16 amino acids. V trimming: 0 bases; J trimming: 1 base; junction bases outside the gene matches: 3. The CDR3 sequence is CASSVESGVNTGELFF. CDR3 bases: TGTGCCAGCAGCGTAGAAAGCGGGGTGAACACCGGGGAGCTGTTTTTT.

This clonotype was counted a few times. The chain employs TRBV6-2 or TRBV6-3 and TRBJ1-5; D uncertain. The germline gives CDR1 MNHEY, CDR2 SVGEGT. This CDR3 is built from 15 residues. Trimming removed 2 bases at V and 6 bases at J, with 14 bases between. The CDR3 is CASSYVRPSGQPQHF. CDR3 nucleotides: TGTGCCAGCAGTTACGTCAGACCTTCAGGTCAGCCCCAGCATTTT.